The rows below give T cell receptor beta chains drawn from one sample of a study of blood T cell repertoires in COVID-19. Clones were read by immunoSEQ multiplex PCR, and TCRdb kept only the in-frame ones, dropping some. The sample lists 200,000 to 300,000 clones; 84% were seen once. The sample consisted of peripheral blood. The source is a man in his sixties with acute or convalescent COVID-19. The CDR3 runs from the conserved cysteine through the conserved F or W. A D gene is named only where the DNA matches it firmly.

D gene | V gene | CDR3 protein
TRBD2 | TRBV6-5 | CASSRQTSGDGEQYF
NA | TRBV4-1 | CASSQVPEGEQYF
TRBD2 | TRBV18 | CASSALSGGTYEQYF
TRBD1 | TRBV11-3 | CASSFRTGNNEQFF
NA | TRBV5-4 | CASSLASGADTQYF
NA | TRBV12-5 | CASAPPDSSGNTIYF
TRBD1 | TRBV27 | CAIPTGGTLYSNQPQHF
TRBD1 | TRBV15 | CATRDRPSYEQYF
NA | TRBV5-6 | CASSSRQGRNSPLHF
NA | TRBV6-5 | CASSYGGGLMNTEAFF
TRBD2 | TRBV27 | CASSLKGWGLATYEQYF
TRBD2 | TRBV19 | CASSMGLAGGGQETQYF
TRBD2 | TRBV3-1/TRBV3-2 | CASSQGGGRAYNEQFF